Each of the 29 T cell receptor beta chains below was sequenced from the same sample in a study of identical twins. Via MiXCR, TCRdb re-called the 5' RACE reads, giving one row per CDR3 protein. The profile shows some 500,000 distinct CDR3 sequences, 13% to 15% of them singletons. A further study also used this sample, focusing on yellow fever vaccine responses in identical twins.

Specimen: CD4+ T cells sorted from blood. Receptor source: a woman aged 18-29 years in good health.

The sample holds a few counts of this clonotype. The rearrangement joins TRBV29-1 to TRBJ2-5; D gene unclear. The germline CDR1 and CDR2 sequences are SQVTM and ANQGSEA. Trimming pared 6 bases from V and 2 bases from J, leaving 10 bases between. The CDR3 contains 12 residues. CDR3 sequence reads: CSVSRGQETQYF. In DNA form, the CDR3 reads TGCAGCGTCTCCCGCGGACAAGAGACCCAGTACTTC.

This clonotype appeared a few times. The V and J genes are TRBV5-1 and TRBJ2-5; no clear D gene. CDR3 length equals 14 residues. CDR1 and CDR2 (germline): SGHRS, YFSETQ. V lost 0 bases to trimming and J lost 5 bases, with 11 bases between them. CDR3 sequence reads: CASSLALVGETQYF. The CDR3 DNA sequence: TGCGCCAGCAGCTTGGCTCTGGTGGGGGAGACCCAGTACTTC.

This clonotype was counted ten times or more. The chain links TRBV29-1 to TRBJ1-3; D perhaps matches TRBD1 (5 bases). Trimming left V 4 bases short and J 3 bases short, with 10 bases between. Germline V gene sequence: CDR1 SQVTM, CDR2 ANQGSEA. The CDR3 runs 13 residues. CDR3 amino acids: CSVVGAGGNTIYF. The CDR3, as DNA: TGCAGCGTTGTTGGGGCTGGTGGAAACACCATATATTTT.

The chain uses TRBV3-1 and TRBJ2-5; 7 nucleotides agree with TRBD2. The CDR3 consists of 15 residues. Germline V gene sequence: CDR1 LGHDT, CDR2 YNNKEL (reference sequence). The CDR3 is CILPVGGRARETQYF. As DNA, the CDR3 is TGTATCCTGCCGGTGGGGGGGAGGGCGAGGGAGACCCAGTACTTC.

This clonotype appeared a few times. The rearrangement joins TRBV7-9 to TRBJ2-3; D remains unclear. Germline V lookup: CDR1 SEHNR, CDR2 FQNEAQ (reference sequence). Trimming took 5 bases from V and 5 from J, leaving 14 bases between them. This CDR3 has 14 amino acids. CDR3 region: CASSMGSRIDTQYF. The CDR3 bases are TGTGCCAGCAGCATGGGTTCACGGATAGATACGCAGTATTTT.

This clonotype was seen a handful of times. The V gene is TRBV20-1, the J gene TRBJ2-3; TRBD2 might be the D (6 bases). Germline-derived CDR1 and CDR2 are DFQATT and SNEGSKA (reference sequence). Trimming took off 1 base at V and 4 bases at J, with 12 bases between the two ends. CDR3 length equals 14 residues. For the CDR3, the DNA is TGCAGTGCTAGAGCCACCGGCGGGGCAGATACGCAGTATTTT. Protein product: CSARATGGADTQYF.

In this sample, this clonotype turned up many times. The chain links TRBV29-1 to TRBJ2-1, with TRBD2 identical over 9 bases. This CDR3 has 14 residues. V shed 5 bases and J 4 bases; nucleotides not matched to a gene: 6. Germline CDR1 reads SQVTM; CDR2 reads ANQGSEA. CDR3 DNA sequence: TGCAGCGTTCGAAGGACTAGCGAGTACAATGAGCAGTTCTTC. It specifies CSVRRTSEYNEQFF.

This clonotype was counted between two and nine times. The gene calls are TRBV5-1 and TRBJ2-3; TRBD2 might be the D (6 bases). The length of the CDR3 is 16 residues. The V end was cut by 4 bases, the J end by 4 bases, with 19 bases between. Germline V gives CDR1 SGHRS, CDR2 YFSETQ. The DNA for the CDR3 is TGCGCCAGCAGCAATGCCGGAGGAGGGTGGGCAGATACGCAGTATTTT. Protein product: CASSNAGGGWADTQYF.

The V and J genes are TRBV20-1 and TRBJ2-1, with D uncertain. Trimming took off 0 bases at V and 9 bases at J, with 18 bases between the two ends. Germline loops: CDR1 DFQATT, CDR2 SNEGSKA (reference sequence). CDR3 length equals 15 residues. CDR3 in DNA: TGCAGTGCTAGAGATCGGCTCTTAGGATTAGGTGAGCAGTTCTTC. Encoded protein: CSARDRLLGLGEQFF.

This clonotype has only a few counts. J is TRBJ2-2 and V is TRBV3-1; 7 bases match TRBD2. Trimming cost V 2 bases and J 4 bases; bases outside gene matches: 10. The germline gives CDR1 LGHDT, CDR2 YNNKEL (reference sequence). The length of the CDR3 is 17 residues. CDR3 sequence: CASSQRRLADFTGELFF. The CDR3 nucleotides read TGTGCCAGCAGCCAAAGGCGCCTAGCGGACTTCACCGGGGAGCTGTTTTTT. The full variable domain, its missing parts supplied by reference TRBV3-1 and TRBJ2-2, is DTAVSQTPKYLVTQMGNDKSIKCEQNLGHDTMYWYKQDSKKFLKIMFSYNNKELIINETVPNRFSPKSPDKAHLNLHINSLELGDSAVYFCASSQRRLADFTGELFFGEGSRLTVL.

The V call is TRBV29-1, the J call TRBJ2-2, with D maybe TRBD1 (5 bases). The length of the CDR3 is 13 residues. Germline CDR1 reads SQVTM; CDR2 reads ANQGSEA. The V end was cut by 5 bases, the J end by 5 bases, with 12 bases between. CDR3 protein: CSVSGYLTGELFF. CDR3 in DNA: TGCAGCGTTTCAGGGTATCTTACCGGGGAGCTGTTTTTT.

This clonotype was recorded a few times. J is TRBJ2-7 and V is TRBV28; a possible D gene is TRBD1 (5 bases). V was cut by 4 bases and J by 1 base, with 14 bases left in between. Germline loops: CDR1 MDHEN, CDR2 SYDVKM. This CDR3 region has 15 residues. In DNA form, the CDR3 reads TGTGCCAGCAGTTCCCGACCCACAGGTTCCTACGAGCAGTACTTC. Translating it yields CASSSRPTGSYEQYF.

This chain connects TRBV6-2 or TRBV6-3 to TRBJ2-7, with 7 positions matching TRBD1. Trimming removed 2 bases from V and 3 bases from J; junction bases left unmatched: 4. The length of the CDR3 is 14 residues. Germline values: CDR1 MNHEY, CDR2 SVGEGT. The CDR3 DNA reads TGTGCCAGCAGTTACGGGACAGTGAACTACGAGCAGTACTTC. Translating gives CASSYGTVNYEQYF.

This rearrangement joins TRBV3-1 to TRBJ1-6, with D maybe TRBD1 (5 bases). The CDR3 length is 13 residues. V was clipped by 4 bases and J by 5 bases, with 6 bases between them. Germline lookup yields CDR1 LGHDT and CDR2 YNNKEL (reference sequence). The CDR3 loop reads CASSPDNNSPLHF. The DNA of the CDR3 is TGTGCCAGCAGCCCGGACAATAATTCACCCCTCCACTTT.

This clonotype came up a few times. V and J are TRBV2 and TRBJ1-1; 12 bases line up with TRBD1. Trimming cost V 6 bases and J 3 bases; bases outside gene matches: 5. The CDR3 runs 15 residues. Germline loops: CDR1 SNHLY, CDR2 FYNNEI. In DNA form, the CDR3 reads TGTGCCAGCAGAGGGGACAGGGGGCCTTACACTGAAGCTTTCTTT. Translation: CASRGDRGPYTEAFF.

In this sample, this clonotype turned up many times. This chain connects TRBV29-1 to TRBJ2-7, with 7 bases identical to TRBD2. The ends lost 4 bases at V and 6 bases at J; junction bases unmatched: 6. The length of the CDR3 is 12 residues. The germline CDR1 and CDR2 sequences are SQVTM and ANQGSEA. CDR3 nucleotide sequence: TGCAGCGTTGGGGGGGGAATCGGCGAGCAGTACTTC. Translation: CSVGGGIGEQYF.

This clonotype appeared a few times. V and J are TRBV20-1 and TRBJ2-3, with 9 bases identical to TRBD1. This CDR3 has 15 residues. After removal of 2 bases from V and 5 bases from J, the junction contained 8 bases not matched to a gene. In germline, CDR1 is DFQATT, CDR2 SNEGSKA (reference sequence). The CDR3 DNA reads TGCAGTGCTAGAACAGGGGGCTTTACGGGAGATACGCAGTATTTT. Translating it yields CSARTGGFTGDTQYF.

The chain has TRBV4-2 and TRBJ2-7; D is possibly TRBD1 (5 bases). The CDR3 has 14 amino acids. Trimming took 0 bases from V and 3 from J, leaving 9 bases between them. Germline V gene data show CDR1 as LGHNA and CDR2 as YNFKEQ. CDR3 nucleotide sequence: TGTGCCAGCAGCCAAGAACAGGAGTACTACGAGCAGTACTTC. Translating it yields CASSQEQEYYEQYF.

This clonotype was counted at least ten times. The rearrangement joins TRBV6-5 to TRBJ2-7, with 9 bases lining up with TRBD1. CDR1 and CDR2 from the germline V gene are MNHEY and SVGAGI. CDR3 size: 14 residues. The junction had 5 bases not matched to a gene; V was cut back by 2 bases and J by 6 bases. CDR3 sequence: CASSYTTGGGEQYF. In DNA form, the CDR3 reads TGTGCCAGCAGTTACACAACAGGGGGCGGCGAGCAGTACTTC.

The V and J genes are TRBV20-1 and TRBJ2-7; 11 bases map to TRBD1. The CDR3 consists of 14 residues. From germline, CDR1 is DFQATT and CDR2 SNEGSKA (reference sequence). V lost 6 bases, J lost 7 bases, and 11 bases stayed unmatched. CDR3: CSAHPGTGGEEQYF. DNA for the CDR3: TGCAGTGCCCATCCCGGGACAGGGGGGGAAGAGCAGTACTTC.

This sequence joins TRBV7-9 and TRBJ2-1; D is ambiguous. V was cut by 5 bases and J by 13 bases, with 15 bases left in between. Germline loops: CDR1 SEHNR, CDR2 FQNEAQ (reference sequence). This CDR3 contains 12 residues. The CDR3 reads CASSLELGIQFF. The CDR3 coding sequence is TGTGCCAGCAGCCTCGAGTTGGGTATACAGTTCTTC.

This chain links TRBV12-3 or TRBV12-4 with TRBJ2-1; 9 bases are shared with TRBD2. CDR3 size: 15 residues. With 4 bases clipped from V and 10 bases from J, the junction kept 11 bases outside the gene matches. The CDR3 DNA reads as TGTGCCAGCAGTTATCGGACTAGCGTACAAGGGGAGCAGTTCTTC. It is translated as CASSYRTSVQGEQFF.

This clonotype was seen repeatedly, ten times or more. CDR3 sequence reads: CAISEAPTGNSNQPQHF. The CDR3 DNA reads as TGTGCCATCAGTGAGGCCCCGACAGGGAATAGCAATCAGCCCCAGCATTTT. The chain carries TRBV10-3 and TRBJ1-5; 7 positions agree with TRBD1. Germline values: CDR1 ENHRY, CDR2 SYGVKD. The CDR3 extends over 17 amino acids. J gave up 0 bases and V 2 bases, and 7 bases lay outside the gene matches.

This clonotype has only a few counts. The CDR3 sequence is CASSPGLGGSGANVLTF. The CDR3 DNA sequence: TGTGCCAGCTCACCAGGACTAGGAGGCTCTGGGGCCAACGTCCTGACTTTC. The rearrangement links TRBV18 to TRBJ2-6, with 7 bases aligning to TRBD2. The CDR3 runs to 17 residues. The V segment lost 2 bases and the J segment 0 bases; nucleotides outside the gene matches: 4. Germline lookup yields CDR1 KGHSH and CDR2 LQKENI.

V is TRBV7-3 and J is TRBJ2-6; D unclear. The CDR3 contains 15 residues. The V end lost 5 bases, the J end lost 8 bases, and 16 bases lay between the germline ends. CDR1 and CDR2 (germline): SGHTA, FQGTGA. The CDR3 reads CASSPTLPGTNVLTF. Here the CDR3 DNA reads TGTGCCAGCAGCCCTACTCTACCTGGTACCAACGTCCTGACTTTC.

This clonotype was observed a handful of times. The rearrangement uses TRBV7-2 and TRBJ1-4, with 8 bases aligning to TRBD1. The CDR3 is 14 amino acids. The germline V gene has CDR1 SGHTA and CDR2 FQGNSA. J lost 8 bases, V lost 5 bases, and 7 bases had no gene match. The CDR3 spells CASSKGQGWEKLFF. The CDR3 region has the DNA TGTGCCAGCAGCAAAGGACAGGGTTGGGAAAAACTGTTTTTT.

This clonotype has a handful of counts. The chain uses TRBV7-2 and TRBJ2-1; D gene uncertain. This CDR3 has 14 amino acids. V was pared by 5 bases and J by 14 bases, with 22 bases between. Germline V CDR1 and CDR2: SGHTA, FQGNSA. As DNA, the CDR3 is TGTGCCAGCAGCCCCCCGACACTCCCCCAATCTGAGTTCTTC. Residues: CASSPPTLPQSEFF.

Only a few counts were recorded for this clonotype. The chain carries TRBV5-1 and TRBJ2-5, with TRBD2 matching over 10 bases. CDR1 SGHRS and CDR2 YFSETQ come from the germline V gene. The CDR3 sequence is 13 residues long. J gave up 10 bases and V 3 bases, and 6 bases lay outside the gene matches. The chain's CDR3 is CASSSGTSVSQYF. CDR3 nucleotide sequence: TGCGCCAGCAGCTCCGGGACTAGCGTTAGCCAGTACTTC.

This chain uses TRBV5-1 with TRBJ2-7; 7 bases line up with TRBD1. The CDR3 covers 14 residues. Trimming at V came to 4 bases and at J to 0 bases, leaving 4 bases not matched to a gene. Germline CDR1 SGHRS, CDR2 YFSETQ. The CDR3 DNA reads as TGCGCCAGCAGCACCGGACAGGACTCCTACGAGCAGTACTTC. This translates into CASSTGQDSYEQYF. Using reference TRBV5-1 and TRBJ2-7 for the parts outside the CDR3, the full variable domain is KAGVTQTPRYLIKTRGQQVTLSCSPISGHRSVSWYQQTPGQGLQFLFEYFSETQRNKGNFPGRFSGRQFSNSRSEMNVSTLELGDSALYLCASSTGQDSYEQYFGPGTRLTVT.